These T cell receptor beta chains were read from a single sample in a study of blood T cell repertoires in COVID-19. Using immunoSEQ multiplex PCR, the repertoire was profiled, and TCRdb retains in-frame clones only, with some absent. The sample lists around 200,000 clones, around nine tenths occurring once. Sequencing was performed on peripheral blood. The receptors come from a man between 40 and 49 years old with acute or convalescent COVID-19. The conserved cysteine and the conserved F or W are not part of the CDR3 here. Each record gives: D gene, clone size, V gene, J gene, CDR3 protein. D genes are given only for firm matches. Expanded clones get a size class; other rows say once, few or many, or leave the size out.

-	-	TRBV21-1	TRBJ2-5	TSTRETQY
-	-	TRBV14	TRBJ1-6	ASSQQDVVQQTNSPLH
TRBD2	-	TRBV19	TRBJ2-3	ASSSGLAGGWDTQY
TRBD2	-	TRBV18	TRBJ2-1	ASSPTSSGTTGEQF
-	-	TRBV7-2	TRBJ2-3	ASSYTGPTTDTQY
TRBD1	-	TRBV5-1	TRBJ2-2	ASTQAPGQDYTGELF
-	-	TRBV27	TRBJ2-7	ASSRLDRTYEQY
-	-	TRBV10-3	TRBJ2-3	AISERAGGTDTQY
-	-	TRBV30	TRBJ1-4	AWRAGANEKLF
TRBD2	-	TRBV9	TRBJ2-4	ASSGWASGNLNIQY
-	-	TRBV7-2	TRBJ2-1	ASIESSYNEQF
TRBD1	once	TRBV11-2	TRBJ1-4	ASSSLGQGGEKLF
-	-	TRBV2	TRBJ2-1	ASMEGSYNEQF
-	-	TRBV18	TRBJ1-1	ASSPYNQGTGTEAF
-	-	TRBV6-5	TRBJ2-7	ASTMMGHYEQY
-	-	TRBV30	TRBJ1-5	AWNEGNQPQH
TRBD1	-	TRBV6-5	TRBJ1-1	ASTQGTGNTEAF
TRBD2	-	TRBV19	TRBJ2-5	ASSIRLAGGQRMETQY
TRBD2	-	TRBV7-2	TRBJ2-7	ASSLAALAGANEQY
TRBD1	-	TRBV30	TRBJ2-2	AWRGQGNTGELF
-	-	TRBV7-2	TRBJ1-3	ASRDSRGGNTIY
TRBD2	-	TRBV11-2	TRBJ2-5	ASSPIAGWRETQY
-	-	TRBV10-3	TRBJ2-7	AISDSPGAGEQY
TRBD2	-	TRBV6-4	TRBJ2-5	ASSPPSGGYGETQY
-	-	TRBV19	TRBJ2-2	ASSHGRGFPGELF
-	-	TRBV18	TRBJ1-5	ASSRLDGGGRNQPQH
TRBD2	once	TRBV28	TRBJ2-4	ASSLHSGGAKNIQY
-	-	TRBV30	TRBJ2-6	AWSIGQANVLT
-	-	TRBV19	TRBJ1-5	ASSIVLSYSNQPQH
TRBD1	-	TRBV18	TRBJ1-1	ASSPQTPQQGAGTEAF
TRBD1	-	TRBV6-5	TRBJ1-2	ASSYGDRERIGGYT
TRBD1	-	TRBV18	TRBJ2-7	ASSPRDRGSYEQY
TRBD2	few	TRBV2	TRBJ2-1	ASLDTGTSGGARDNEQF
-	few	TRBV6-4	TRBJ1-2	ASSQVPNYGYT
TRBD2	-	TRBV18	TRBJ2-7	ASSPPGGAFYEQY
TRBD2	once	TRBV2	TRBJ2-3	ASFGGEVTDTQY
-	few	TRBV11-3	TRBJ2-3	ASSRAGTHSTDTQY
-	-	TRBV2	TRBJ1-6	ASRAVVGLGSPLH
TRBD2	-	TRBV13	TRBJ2-1	ASSPPIGGGAPWEQF
-	-	TRBV5-1	TRBJ2-5	ASSLGDTSQETQY
TRBD1	-	TRBV30	TRBJ2-7	AWSPRAGTGTYEQY
-	-	TRBV6-1	TRBJ1-6	ASSELRDSPLH